This TCR beta chain was captured in a study of CD8 T cells in Susac syndrome. TCR beta from blood CD8+ and CD4+ T cells was sequenced. Each multiple sclerosis control was a treatment-naive patient with relapsing-remitting disease that was either stable or active. The TEMRA cells underwent FACS enrichment, while the CD8+ and CD4+ T cells underwent negative isolation. Random hexamers primed reverse transcription of about 0.45 to 1 ug RNA. Amplification of the TCR beta CDR3 was carried out by immunoSEQ multiplex PCR, which spanned a total of 54 Vbeta and 13 Jbeta segments. TCRdb re-called the immunoSEQ multiplex PCR reads with MiXCR, one entry per CDR3 protein. Found here are more than 90,000 distinct CDR3 sequences, roughly 93% of them singletons; the top ten hold 0.093%. The source material was CD4+ T cells from PBMCs. This clonotype originated in a human donor with multiple sclerosis.

The CDR3 DNA is TGTGCCAGCAGTTTTCAGGGGATCACAGATACGCAGTATTTT. This encodes CASSFQGITDTQYF. The genes are TRBV12-3 or TRBV12-4 and TRBJ2-3; a possible D gene is TRBD1 (6 bases). CDR3 size: 14 residues. V was pared by 3 bases and J by 2 bases, with 9 bases between.